This is a list of T cell receptor beta chains from one sample in a study of cytotoxic CD8 clonotypes in ibrutinib-treated CLL. Sequenced by immunoSEQ multiplex PCR; TCRdb stores in-frame clones only, minus some. The sample contains about 130,000 clones, 80% to 90% of which appear only once. Sequences were derived from PBMCs, sampled after 24 months of ibrutinib treatment. These receptors came from a human donor with chronic lymphocytic leukemia. The CDR3 runs from the conserved cysteine through the conserved F or W. Fields, in order: J gene, V gene, CDR3 length, CDR3 protein.

>TRBJ2-2|TRBV28|14
CASSSGGNTGELFF
>TRBJ2-5|TRBV29-1|12
CSGNQGRETQYF
>TRBJ1-6|TRBV28|14
CASSPRQDNSPLHF
>TRBJ2-7|TRBV7-2|14
CASSTGTYSYEQYF
>TRBJ1-5|TRBV18|16
CASSPLQGSGNQPQHF
>TRBJ2-1|TRBV5-4|15
CASSLGQGVVNEQFF
>TRBJ1-5|TRBV5-1|14
CASSFEGGNQPQHF
>TRBJ2-7|TRBV5-4|15
CASSSRDRRPHEQYF
>TRBJ1-1|TRBV25-1|14
CASSQGGGNTEAFF
>TRBJ1-5|TRBV7-2|17
CASSLAGGRAYNQPQHF
>TRBJ2-5|TRBV5-1|16
CASSYPTVAGGETQYF
>TRBJ1-1|TRBV5-6|14
CASSSRQLYTEAFF
>TRBJ1-5|TRBV6-5|15
CASRPGQYSNQPQHF
>TRBJ2-2|TRBV28|15
CASSGGGHNTGELFF
>TRBJ2-7|TRBV4-1|15
CASSQVTGAHYEQYF